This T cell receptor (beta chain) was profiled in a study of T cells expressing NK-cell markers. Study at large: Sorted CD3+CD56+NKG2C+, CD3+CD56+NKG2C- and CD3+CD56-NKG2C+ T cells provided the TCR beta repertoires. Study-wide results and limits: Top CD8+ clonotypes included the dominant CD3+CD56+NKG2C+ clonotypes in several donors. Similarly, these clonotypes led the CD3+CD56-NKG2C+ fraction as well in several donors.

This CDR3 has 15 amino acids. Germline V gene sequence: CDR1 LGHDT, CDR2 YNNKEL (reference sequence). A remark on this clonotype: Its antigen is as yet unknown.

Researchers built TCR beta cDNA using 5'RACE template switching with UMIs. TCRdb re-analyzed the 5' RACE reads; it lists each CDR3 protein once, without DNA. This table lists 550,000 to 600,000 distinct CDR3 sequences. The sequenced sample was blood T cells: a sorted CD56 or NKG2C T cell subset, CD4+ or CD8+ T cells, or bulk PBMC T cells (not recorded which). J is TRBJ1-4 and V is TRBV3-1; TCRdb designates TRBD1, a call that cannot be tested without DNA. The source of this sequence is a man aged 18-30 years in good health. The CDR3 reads CASSSSGTNNEKLFF. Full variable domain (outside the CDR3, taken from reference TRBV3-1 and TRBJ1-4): DTAVSQTPKYLVTQMGNDKSIKCEQNLGHDTMYWYKQDSKKFLKIMFSYNNKELIINETVPNRFSPKSPDKAHLNLHINSLELGDSAVYFCASSSSGTNNEKLFFGSGTQLSVL.